The source of this TCR beta chain is a study of graft-versus-host responses after intestinal transplantation. The wider study: All recipients were transplanted with multivisceral, liver-intestinal, or isolated intestinal grafts. For 2 to 4 years after anti-thymocyte globulin induction, all recipients took tacrolimus and steroids. Overall study results and limits: Early post-transplant HvG declines tracked with peak circulating GvH clone levels. GvH clones were identified in recipient marrow, with some first appearing in ileum or blood.

Sequencing used immunoSEQ multiplex PCR; TCRdb keeps in-frame clones, though not all of them. Of roughly 110,000 clones listed, approximately 94% are singletons. On this clone: Its antigen is not identified.

Germline V lookup: CDR1 MNHEY, CDR2 SVGAGI. V shed 4 bases and J shed 9 bases, with 17 bases lying between them. There are 14 residues in the CDR3. This receptor was taken from a human donor who was the organ donor for an intestinal transplant. This sample comprised unstimulated CD4+ T cells sorted from spleen or lymph node cells, obtained before transplant. The genes are TRBV6-5 and TRBJ2-3, with a tentative D call TRBD1 (6 bases). The CDR3 here is CASSSTGSPRTQYF. CDR3 bases: TGTGCCAGCAGTTCGACAGGCTCCCCCAGGACGCAGTATTTT.